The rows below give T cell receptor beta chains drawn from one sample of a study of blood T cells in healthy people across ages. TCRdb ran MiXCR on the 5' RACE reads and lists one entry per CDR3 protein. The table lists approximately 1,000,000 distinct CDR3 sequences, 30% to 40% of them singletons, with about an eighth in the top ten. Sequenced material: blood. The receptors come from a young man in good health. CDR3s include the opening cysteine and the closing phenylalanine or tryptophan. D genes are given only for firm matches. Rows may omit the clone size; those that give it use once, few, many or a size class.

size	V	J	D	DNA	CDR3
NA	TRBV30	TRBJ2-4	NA	TGTGCCTGGAGTGTACTAGACATTCAGTACTTC	CAWSVLDIQYF
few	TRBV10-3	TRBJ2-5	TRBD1	TGTGCCATCAGAGCAGGGGGAGAGACCCAGTACTTC	CAIRAGGETQYF
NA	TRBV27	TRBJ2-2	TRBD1	TGTGCCAGCAGCAGGACAGGGGGCGTGGAGTACGGGGAGCTGTTTTTT	CASSRTGGVEYGELFF
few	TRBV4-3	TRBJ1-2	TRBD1	TGCGCCAGCAGCCAACGGGACAGGGGGCGCGGCGGCTACACCTTC	CASSQRDRGRGGYTF
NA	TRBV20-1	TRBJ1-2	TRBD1	TGCAGTGCTAGTCGCGGGACAGGGTATGGCTACACCTTC	CSASRGTGYGYTF
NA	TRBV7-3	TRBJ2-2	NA	TGTGCCAACAATAACGGGGAGCTGTTTTTT	CANNNGELFF
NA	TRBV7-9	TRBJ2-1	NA	TGTGCCAGCTCGGCCGCGGGTGGCGATGAGCAGTTCTTC	CASSAAGGDEQFF
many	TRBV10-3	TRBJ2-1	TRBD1	TGTGCCATCAGTGATGGGACAGGGATGAATGAGCAGTTCTTC	CAISDGTGMNEQFF
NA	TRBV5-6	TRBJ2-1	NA	TGTGCCAGCAGCTTGGTGGACGCCGACGAGCAGTTCTTC	CASSLVDADEQFF
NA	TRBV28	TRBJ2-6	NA	TGTGCCAGCAGCCCGGCAACAGGTAACTCTGGGGCCAACGTCCTGACTTTC	CASSPATGNSGANVLTF
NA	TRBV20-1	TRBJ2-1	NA	TGCAGTGCATCCACCCGGCCTCCCCTTAATGAGCAGTTCTTC	CSASTRPPLNEQFF
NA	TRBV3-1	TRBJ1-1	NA	TGTGCCAGCAGCCATCCTCCCTGGACTGAAGCTTTCTTT	CASSHPPWTEAFF
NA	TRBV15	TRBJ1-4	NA	TGTGCCGCCAGCAGAGCCCGGTTTGGGGAAAAACTGTTTTTT	CAASRARFGEKLFF
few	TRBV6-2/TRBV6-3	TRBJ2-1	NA	TGTGCCAGCAGTTACTCTTTTTACAATGAGCAGTTCTTC	CASSYSFYNEQFF
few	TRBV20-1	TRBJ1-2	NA	TGCAGTGCTAGAGATATGCAGGGAAGTAACTATGGCTACACCTTC	CSARDMQGSNYGYTF
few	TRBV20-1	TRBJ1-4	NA	TGCAGTGCCCCATTACAGCAAGAAAAACTGTTTTTT	CSAPLQQEKLFF
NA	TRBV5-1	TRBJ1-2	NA	TGCGCCAGCAGCGTGGAATCGGGTTTGGATGGCTACACCTTC	CASSVESGLDGYTF
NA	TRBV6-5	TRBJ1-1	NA	TGTGCCAGCAGTTACCGGGAGGGGGGCAGTGAAGCTTTCTTT	CASSYREGGSEAFF
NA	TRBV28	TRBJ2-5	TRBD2	TGTGCCAGCAGTCCAAACAGACTAGCGGGGGGGGGAAATGAGCAGTACTTC	CASSPNRLAGGGNEQYF
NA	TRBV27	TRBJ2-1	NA	TGTGCCAGCAGTGTAATCGGGGGAGTACGGGAGCAGTTCTTC	CASSVIGGVREQFF
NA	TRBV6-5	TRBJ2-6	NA	TGTGCCAGCAGTTACGGTATTCAGGGGAAGGATGGGGCCAACGTCCTGACTTTC	CASSYGIQGKDGANVLTF
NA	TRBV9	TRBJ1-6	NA	TGTGCCAGCAGCGTAGGGTCCCAAAAATTTAATTCACCCCTCCACTTT	CASSVGSQKFNSPLHF
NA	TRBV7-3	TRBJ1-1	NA	TGTGCCAGCAGCCCTAGGGCGGTGGACACTGAAGCTTTCTTT	CASSPRAVDTEAFF
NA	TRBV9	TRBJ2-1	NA	TGTGCCAGCAGCGTAGTTGGGGGGGCCCAAGGGAATGAGCAGTTCTTC	CASSVVGGAQGNEQFF
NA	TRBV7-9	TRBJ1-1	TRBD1	TGTGCCAGCAGCACCCAGACCGGACAGGTACAAGCTTTCTTT	CASSTQTGQVQAFF
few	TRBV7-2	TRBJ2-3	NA	TGTGCCAGCAGCTTTGTGGACACAGATACGCAGTATTTT	CASSFVDTDTQYF
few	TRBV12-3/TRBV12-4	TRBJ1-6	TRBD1	TGTGCCAGCACCACAGGGGGTCTTTCACCCCTCCACTTT	CASTTGGLSPLHF
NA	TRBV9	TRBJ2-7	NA	TGTGCCAGCAGCGTAGATGCCAGCCCCTACGAGCAGTACTTC	CASSVDASPYEQYF